This note documents a single TCR beta chain sequence. This sample was taken from a study of shared clonotypes between healthy human individuals. This CDR3 comprises 16 residues. The V end lost 0 bases, the J end lost 7 bases, and 13 bases lay between the germline ends. Per the germline V gene, CDR1 is LGHNA and CDR2 is YNFKEQ. Each subset's genomic DNA was shared equally among a number of immunoSEQ plates. Sequencing was performed with immunoSEQ multiplex PCR; in TCRdb, only in-frame clones are kept and a portion is missing. The sample holds approximately 1,000,000 clones, more than 75% seen once. The J gene is TRBJ1-6, the V gene TRBV4-2; possible D gene TRBD1, 6 bases. This TCR was recovered from a man aged 18 to 29 in good health. Some clones in this sample may be carry-over from other donors' samples. Sequenced input: memory CD4+ T cells from PBMCs. The subset: CD45RA-negative fraction. The CDR3 coding sequence is TGTGCCAGCAGCCAAGAAGACGGACAGCTAAATTCACCCCTCCACTTT. This sequence encodes CASSQEDGQLNSPLHF.